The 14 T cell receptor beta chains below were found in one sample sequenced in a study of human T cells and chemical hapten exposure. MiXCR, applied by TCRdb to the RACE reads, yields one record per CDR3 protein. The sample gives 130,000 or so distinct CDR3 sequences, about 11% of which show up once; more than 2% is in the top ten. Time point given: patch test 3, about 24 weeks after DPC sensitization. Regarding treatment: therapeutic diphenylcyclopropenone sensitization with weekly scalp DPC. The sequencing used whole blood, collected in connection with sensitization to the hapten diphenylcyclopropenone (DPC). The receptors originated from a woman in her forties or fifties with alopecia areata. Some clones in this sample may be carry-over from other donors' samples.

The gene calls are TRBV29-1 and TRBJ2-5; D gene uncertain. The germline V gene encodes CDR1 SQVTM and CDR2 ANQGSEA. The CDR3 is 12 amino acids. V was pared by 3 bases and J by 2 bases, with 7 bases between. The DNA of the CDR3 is TGCAGCGTTGATTGGCAGCAAGAGACCCAGTACTTC. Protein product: CSVDWQQETQYF.

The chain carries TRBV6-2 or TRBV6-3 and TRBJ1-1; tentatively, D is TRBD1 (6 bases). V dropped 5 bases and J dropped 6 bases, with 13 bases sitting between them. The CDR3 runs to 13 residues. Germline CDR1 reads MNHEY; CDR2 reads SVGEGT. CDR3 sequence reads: CASSQIRGAEAFF. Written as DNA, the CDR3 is TGTGCCAGCAGTCAAATTAGGGGGGCTGAAGCTTTCTTT.

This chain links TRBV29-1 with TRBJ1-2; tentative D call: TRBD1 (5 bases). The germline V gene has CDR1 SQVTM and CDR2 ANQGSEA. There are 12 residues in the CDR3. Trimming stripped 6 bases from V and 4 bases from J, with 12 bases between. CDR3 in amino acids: CSVGPLSYGYTF. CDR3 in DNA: TGCAGCGTGGGACCTCTCAGCTATGGCTACACCTTC. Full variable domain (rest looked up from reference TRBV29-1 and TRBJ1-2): SAVISQKPSRDICQRGTSLTIQCQVDSQVTMMFWYRQQPGQSLTLIATANQGSEATYESGFVIDKFPISRPNLTFSTLTVSNMSPEDSSIYLCSVGPLSYGYTFGSGTRLTVV.

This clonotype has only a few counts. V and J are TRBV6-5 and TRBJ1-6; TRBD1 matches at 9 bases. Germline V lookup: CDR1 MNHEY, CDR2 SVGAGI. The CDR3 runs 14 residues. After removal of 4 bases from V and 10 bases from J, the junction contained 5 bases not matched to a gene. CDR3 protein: CASSFTGGGSPLHF. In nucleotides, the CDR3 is TGTGCCAGCAGTTTTACAGGGGGCGGGTCACCCCTCCACTTT.

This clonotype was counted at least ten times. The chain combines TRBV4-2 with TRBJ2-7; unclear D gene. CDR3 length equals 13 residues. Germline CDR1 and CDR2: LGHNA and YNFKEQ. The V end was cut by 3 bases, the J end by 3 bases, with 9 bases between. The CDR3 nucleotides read TGTGCCAGCAGCCATCTAGGTAGCTACGAGCAGTACTTC. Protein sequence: CASSHLGSYEQYF.

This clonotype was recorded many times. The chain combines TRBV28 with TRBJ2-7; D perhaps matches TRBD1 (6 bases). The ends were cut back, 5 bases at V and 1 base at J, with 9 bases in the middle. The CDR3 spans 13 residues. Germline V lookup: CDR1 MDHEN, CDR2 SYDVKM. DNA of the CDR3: TGTGCCAGCAGTCTACAGGGTTCCTACGAGCAGTACTTC. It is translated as CASSLQGSYEQYF.

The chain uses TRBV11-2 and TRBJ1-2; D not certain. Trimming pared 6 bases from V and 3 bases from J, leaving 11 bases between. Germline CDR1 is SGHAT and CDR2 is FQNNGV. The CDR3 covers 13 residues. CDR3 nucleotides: TGTGCCAGCAGTTCAGCAGGAGACTATGGCTACACCTTC. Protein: CASSSAGDYGYTF.

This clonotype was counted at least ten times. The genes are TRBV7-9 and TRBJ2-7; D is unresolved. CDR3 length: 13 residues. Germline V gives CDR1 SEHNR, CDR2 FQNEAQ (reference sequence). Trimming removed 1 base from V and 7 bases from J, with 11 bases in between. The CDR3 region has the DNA TGTGCCAGCAGCTTAGATTGGTCGGTGGAGCAGTACTTC. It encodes CASSLDWSVEQYF.

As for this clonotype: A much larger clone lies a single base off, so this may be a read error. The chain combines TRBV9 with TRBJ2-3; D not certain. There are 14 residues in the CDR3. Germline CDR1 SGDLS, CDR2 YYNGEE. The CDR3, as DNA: TGTACCAGCAGCCCATCCGTTGGAGTGAATACGCAGTATTTT. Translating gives CTSSPSVGVNTQYF.

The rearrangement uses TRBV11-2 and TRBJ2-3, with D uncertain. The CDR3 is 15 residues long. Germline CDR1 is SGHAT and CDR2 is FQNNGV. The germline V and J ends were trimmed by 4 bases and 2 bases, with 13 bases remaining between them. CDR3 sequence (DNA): TGTGCCAGCAGCTCCCTGGCTTTCCTCACAGATACGCAGTATTTT. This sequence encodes CASSSLAFLTDTQYF.

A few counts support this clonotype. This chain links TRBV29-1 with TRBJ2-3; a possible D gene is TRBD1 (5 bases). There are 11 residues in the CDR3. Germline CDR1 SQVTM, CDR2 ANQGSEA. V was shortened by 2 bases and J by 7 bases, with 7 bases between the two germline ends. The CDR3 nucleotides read TGCAGCGTTGAAAAGGGGCATACGCAGTATTTT. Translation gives CSVEKGHTQYF.

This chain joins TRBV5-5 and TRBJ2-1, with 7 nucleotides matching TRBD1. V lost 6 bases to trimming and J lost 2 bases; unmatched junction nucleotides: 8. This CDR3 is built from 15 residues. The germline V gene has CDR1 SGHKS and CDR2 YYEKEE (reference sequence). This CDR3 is CASTQGVVPYNEQFF. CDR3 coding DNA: TGTGCCAGCACCCAGGGGGTAGTCCCCTACAATGAGCAGTTCTTC.

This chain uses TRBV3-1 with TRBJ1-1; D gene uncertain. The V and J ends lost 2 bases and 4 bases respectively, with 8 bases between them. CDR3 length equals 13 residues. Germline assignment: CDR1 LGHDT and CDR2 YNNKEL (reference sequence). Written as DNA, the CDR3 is TGTGCCAGCAGCCAAACAGTGACCACTGAAGCTTTCTTT. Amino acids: CASSQTVTTEAFF.

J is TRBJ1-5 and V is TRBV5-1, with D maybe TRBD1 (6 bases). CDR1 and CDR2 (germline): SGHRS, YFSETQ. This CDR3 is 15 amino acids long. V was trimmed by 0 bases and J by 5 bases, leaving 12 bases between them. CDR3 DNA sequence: TGCGCCAGCAGCTTGGGGGGGGCAGCCCATCAGCCCCAGCATTTT. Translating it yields CASSLGGAAHQPQHF.